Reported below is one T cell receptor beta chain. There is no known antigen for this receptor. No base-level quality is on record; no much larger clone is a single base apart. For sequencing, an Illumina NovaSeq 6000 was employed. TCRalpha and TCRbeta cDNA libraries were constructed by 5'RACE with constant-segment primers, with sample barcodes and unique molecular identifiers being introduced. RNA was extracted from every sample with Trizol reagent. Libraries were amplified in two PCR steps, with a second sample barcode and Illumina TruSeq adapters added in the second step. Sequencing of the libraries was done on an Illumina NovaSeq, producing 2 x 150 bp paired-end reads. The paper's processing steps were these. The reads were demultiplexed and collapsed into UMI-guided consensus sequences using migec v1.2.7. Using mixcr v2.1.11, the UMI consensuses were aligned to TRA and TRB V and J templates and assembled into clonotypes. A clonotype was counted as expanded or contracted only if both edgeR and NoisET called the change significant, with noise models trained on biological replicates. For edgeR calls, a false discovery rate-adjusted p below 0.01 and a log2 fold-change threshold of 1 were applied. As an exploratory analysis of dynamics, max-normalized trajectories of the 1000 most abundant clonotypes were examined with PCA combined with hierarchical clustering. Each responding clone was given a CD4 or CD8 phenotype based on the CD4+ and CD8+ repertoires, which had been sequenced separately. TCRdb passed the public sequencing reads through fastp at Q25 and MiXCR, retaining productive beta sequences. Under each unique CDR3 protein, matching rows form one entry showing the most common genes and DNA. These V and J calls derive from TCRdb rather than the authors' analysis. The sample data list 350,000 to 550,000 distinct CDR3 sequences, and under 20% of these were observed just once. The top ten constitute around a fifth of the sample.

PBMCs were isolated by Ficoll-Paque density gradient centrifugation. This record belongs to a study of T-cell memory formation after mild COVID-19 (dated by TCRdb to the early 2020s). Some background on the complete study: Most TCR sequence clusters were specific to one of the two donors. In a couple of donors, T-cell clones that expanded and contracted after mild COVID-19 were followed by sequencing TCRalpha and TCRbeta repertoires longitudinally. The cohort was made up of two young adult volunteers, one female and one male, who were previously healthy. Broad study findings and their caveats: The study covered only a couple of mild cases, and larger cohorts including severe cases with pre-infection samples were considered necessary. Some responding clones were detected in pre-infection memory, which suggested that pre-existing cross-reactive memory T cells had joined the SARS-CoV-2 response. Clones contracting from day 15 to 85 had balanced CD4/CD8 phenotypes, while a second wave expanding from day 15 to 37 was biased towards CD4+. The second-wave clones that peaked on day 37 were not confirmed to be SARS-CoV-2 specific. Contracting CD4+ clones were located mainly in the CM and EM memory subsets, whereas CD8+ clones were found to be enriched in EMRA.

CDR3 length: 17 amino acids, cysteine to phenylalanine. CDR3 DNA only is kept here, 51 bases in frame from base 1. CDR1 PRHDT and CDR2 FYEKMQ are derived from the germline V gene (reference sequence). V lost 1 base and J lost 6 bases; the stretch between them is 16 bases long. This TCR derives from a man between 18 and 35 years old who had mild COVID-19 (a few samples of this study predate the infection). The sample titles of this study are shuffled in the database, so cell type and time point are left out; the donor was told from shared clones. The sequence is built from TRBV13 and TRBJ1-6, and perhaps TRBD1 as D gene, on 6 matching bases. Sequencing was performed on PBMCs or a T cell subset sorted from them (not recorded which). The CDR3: CASSLEGEQGRNSPLHF. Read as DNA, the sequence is TGTGCCAGCAGCTTAGAGGGCGAACAGGGACGTAATTCACCCCTCCACTTT.